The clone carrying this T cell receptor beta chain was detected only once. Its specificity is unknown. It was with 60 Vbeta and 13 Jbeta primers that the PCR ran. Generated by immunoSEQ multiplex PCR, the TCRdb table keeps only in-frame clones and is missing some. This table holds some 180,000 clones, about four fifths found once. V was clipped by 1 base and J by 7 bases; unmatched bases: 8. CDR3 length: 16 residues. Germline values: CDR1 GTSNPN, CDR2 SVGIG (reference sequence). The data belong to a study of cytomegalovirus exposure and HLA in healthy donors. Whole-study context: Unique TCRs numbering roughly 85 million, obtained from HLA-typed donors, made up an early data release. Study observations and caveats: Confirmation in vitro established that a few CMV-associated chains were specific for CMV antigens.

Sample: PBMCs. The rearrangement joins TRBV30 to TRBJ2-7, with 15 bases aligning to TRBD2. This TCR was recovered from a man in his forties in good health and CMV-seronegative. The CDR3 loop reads CAWSAQGLAGGSEQYF. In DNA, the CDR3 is TGTGCCTGGAGTGCCCAGGGACTAGCGGGAGGATCAGAGCAGTACTTC.